These 30 T cell receptor beta chains were sequenced from one sample in a study of blood T cells in healthy people across ages. A second PCR of about 6 to 12 cycles used a sample-barcoded 5' primer and a J-beta primer mix. In TCRdb, the 5' RACE reads were re-called with MiXCR into one record per CDR3 protein. This sample has 1.5 million to 1.8 million distinct CDR3 sequences, with about 45% found just once. Sequencing was carried out using blood. The receptor source for this set is a woman aged 18-35 years in good health.

The rearrangement uses TRBV9 and TRBJ2-7; a weak D match, TRBD2 (6 bases). The CDR3 sequence is 15 residues long. Germline-derived CDR1 and CDR2 are SGDLS and YYNGEE. The V end lost 0 bases, the J end lost 3 bases, and 13 bases lay between the germline ends. In nucleotides, the CDR3 is TGTGCCAGCAGCGTAGCCGTAGGAGGGGACTACGAGCAGTACTTC. The encoded protein is CASSVAVGGDYEQYF.

The rearrangement joins TRBV4-1 to TRBJ2-1; the match to TRBD1 covers 10 bases. After removal of 8 bases from V and 10 bases from J, the junction contained 8 bases not matched to a gene. The germline V gene encodes CDR1 MGHRA and CDR2 YSYEKL. The CDR3 is made up of 13 amino acids. Here the CDR3 reads CASGGTGEREQFF. CDR3 DNA: TGCGCCAGCGGCGGGACAGGGGAACGGGAGCAGTTCTTC.

The chain employs TRBV5-1 and TRBJ2-7; D possibly corresponds to TRBD2 (6 bases). This CDR3 contains 15 residues. Germline lookup yields CDR1 SGHRS and CDR2 YFSETQ. Trimming removed 6 bases at V and 7 bases at J, with 23 bases between. CDR3 DNA: TGCGCCAGCACCGGACGCGGGGCTGCTTGGGATGAGCAGTACTTC. It specifies CASTGRGAAWDEQYF.

V is TRBV29-1 and J is TRBJ2-5; the match to TRBD1 covers 7 bases. The end of the DNA aligns better with TRBJ2-1, so the J call may be wrong. This CDR3 comprises 14 residues. Germline V gene sequence: CDR1 SQVTM, CDR2 ANQGSEA. The CDR3 sequence is CSVDQGVLQETQFF. Written as DNA, the CDR3 is TGCAGCGTTGACCAGGGGGTTCTCCAAGAGACCCAGTTCTTC.

The chain uses TRBV7-2 and TRBJ2-1; no reliable D call. The tail of the sequence fits TRBJ2-7 better, so the J call may be wrong. The germline V gene encodes CDR1 SGHTA and CDR2 FQGNSA. The CDR3 has 15 amino acids. CDR3 in DNA: TGTGCCAGCAGCACAGACCGTTCCTCCTACAATGAGCAGTACTTC. It is translated as CASSTDRSSYNEQYF.

The chain combines TRBV5-1 with TRBJ2-3, with 9 nucleotides matching TRBD2. V was pared by 2 bases and J by 2 bases, with 12 bases of the junction left unmatched. The CDR3 loop spans 18 amino acids. Germline lookup yields CDR1 SGHRS and CDR2 YFSETQ. The CDR3 sequence is CASSFTGTSSRPTDTQYF. CDR3 DNA sequence: TGCGCCAGCAGCTTTACCGGGACTAGCTCTCGGCCCACAGATACGCAGTATTTT.

This clonotype was recorded once. The chain is built from TRBV6-6 and TRBJ2-1; 8 bases are a match to TRBD2. The CDR3 loop spans 15 amino acids. Germline CDR1 is MNHNY and CDR2 is SVGAGI (reference sequence). Trimming cost V 2 bases and J 5 bases; bases outside gene matches: 5. In DNA, the CDR3 is TGTGCCAGCAGTTACACTAGCGGCGGAGACAATGAGCAGTTCTTC. Amino acid sequence: CASSYTSGGDNEQFF.

At least ten counts were recorded for this clonotype. The V call is TRBV20-1, the J call TRBJ1-2, with D perhaps TRBD1 (5 bases). The germline V gene encodes CDR1 DFQATT and CDR2 SNEGSKA (reference sequence). The CDR3 spans 15 residues. V was trimmed by 5 bases and J by 4 bases, leaving 20 bases between them. The CDR3 region is CSAPPGRGFFYGYTF. In nucleotides, the CDR3 is TGCAGTGCTCCGCCTGGACGGGGGTTTTTCTATGGCTACACCTTC.

This clonotype turned up a few times. This chain uses TRBV6-1 with TRBJ1-2; 9 bases match TRBD1. Germline V gene sequence: CDR1 MNHNS, CDR2 SASEGT. The V gene end was trimmed by 2 bases and the J gene end by 4 bases; junction bases not matched to a gene: 11. This CDR3 comprises 17 residues. For the CDR3, the DNA is TGTGCCAGCAGTGAACTGGGACAGGGACTATTTGCCTATGGCTACACCTTC. As protein: CASSELGQGLFAYGYTF.

The rearrangement links TRBV7-2 to TRBJ1-3, with D perhaps TRBD1 (5 bases). The V and J ends lost 3 bases and 4 bases respectively, with 7 bases between them. The germline CDR1 and CDR2 sequences are SGHTA and FQGNSA. The CDR3 extends over 13 amino acids. In nucleotides, the CDR3 is TGTGCCAGCAGCTTCAGGGAAGGAAACACCATATATTTT. It specifies CASSFREGNTIYF. Based on the CDR3 plus reference TRBV7-2 and TRBJ1-3, the full variable domain is GAGVSQSPSNKVTEKGKDVELRCDPISGHTALYWYRQSLGQGLEFLIYFQGNSAPDKSGLPSDRFSAERTGGSVSTLTIQRTQQEDSAVYLCASSFREGNTIYFGEGSWLTVV.

There are a few counts of this clonotype. V is TRBV6-5 and J is TRBJ2-1; 7 bases are shared with TRBD2. The ends lost 5 bases at V and 9 bases at J; junction bases unmatched: 13. The CDR3 covers 15 residues. Germline V gene lookup returns CDR1 MNHEY and CDR2 SVGAGI. The CDR3 region is CASSPERLGEGEQFF. For the CDR3, the DNA is TGTGCCAGCAGTCCCGAACGTTTGGGGGAGGGTGAGCAGTTCTTC.

V is TRBV10-3 and J is TRBJ1-2; a weak D match, TRBD1 (5 bases). From germline, CDR1 is ENHRY and CDR2 SYGVKD. The CDR3 is 14 residues long. The V and J ends lost 6 bases and 4 bases respectively, with 15 bases between them. In DNA, the CDR3 is TGTGCCATCAGCGAACAGGCGGCTGCCTATGGCTACACCTTC. Residues: CAISEQAAAYGYTF.

This chain links TRBV2 with TRBJ1-6; TRBD1 might be the D (6 bases). CDR3 length: 15 residues. The V gene lost 11 bases and the J gene lost 2 bases, with 16 bases spanning the gap. CDR1 is SNHLY, CDR2 FYNNEI, per germline. CDR3 sequence (DNA): TGTGCCGGTCAGGCAGGGGCAGCCTATAATTCACCCCTCCACTTT. Amino acid sequence: CAGQAGAAYNSPLHF.

As regards this clonotype: An end of the junction does not agree with germline; a read error may underlie this. CDR3 DNA: TGTGCCAGCAGCGAAGTGGAGTCAGGCGAGCAGTACTTC. It yields the protein CASSEVESGEQYF. The gene calls are TRBV2 and TRBJ2-7; D remains unclear. The CDR3 contains 13 residues. The germline gives CDR1 SNHLY, CDR2 FYNNEI.

This rearrangement joins TRBV7-9 to TRBJ1-2; D gene uncertain. Germline V CDR1 and CDR2: SEHNR, FQNEAQ (reference sequence). The germline V and J ends were trimmed by 1 base and 8 bases, with 17 bases remaining between them. The CDR3 extends over 15 amino acids. CDR3: CASSLVRGASPGYTF. DNA for the CDR3: TGTGCCAGCAGCTTAGTTCGGGGAGCCTCCCCGGGCTACACCTTC. The variable domain in full, completed from reference TRBV7-9 and TRBJ1-2, reads DTGVSQNPRHKITKRGQNVTFRCDPISEHNRLYWYRQTLGQGPEFLTYFQNEAQLEKSRLLSDRFSAERPKGSFSTLEIQRTEQGDSAMYLCASSLVRGASPGYTFGSGTRLTVV.

This clonotype appeared once. This sequence may be a read error, since a much larger clone differs from it by one base. V and J are TRBV7-2 and TRBJ2-5; D gene ambiguous. The CDR3 runs 12 residues. CDR1 is SGHTA and CDR2 is FQGNSA in the germline V gene. V shed 2 bases and J shed 11 bases, with 12 bases lying between them. CDR3 sequence reads: CASSLLSAKQYF. The CDR3, as DNA: TGTGCCAGCAGCTTATTGTCTGCTAAGCAGTACTTC.

The chain carries TRBV4-1 and TRBJ1-1; D possibly corresponds to TRBD1 (5 bases). The V gene lost 1 base and the J gene lost 1 base, with 16 bases spanning the gap. Per the germline V gene, CDR1 is MGHRA and CDR2 is YSYEKL. The CDR3 has 17 residues. The CDR3 reads CASSQVSTRDRNTEAFF. The CDR3, as DNA: TGCGCCAGCAGCCAAGTCTCAACCCGCGACAGGAACACTGAAGCTTTCTTT.

This clonotype has more than one count but fewer than ten. This chain connects TRBV7-8 to TRBJ2-3; 7 nucleotides match TRBD2. V lost 1 base and J lost 0; bases outside the gene matches: 7. Per the germline V gene, CDR1 is SGHVS and CDR2 is FQNEAQ. The length of the CDR3 is 17 residues. CDR3 region: CASSLGGWTRSTDTQYF. In nucleotides, the CDR3 is TGTGCCAGCAGCTTAGGAGGTTGGACTAGAAGCACAGATACGCAGTATTTT.

This rearrangement joins TRBV6-1 to TRBJ1-6; maybe TRBD1 (6 bases). This CDR3 has 15 amino acids. The germline V gene encodes CDR1 MNHNS and CDR2 SASEGT. V was trimmed by 6 bases and J by 3 bases, leaving 12 bases between them. The CDR3 region has the DNA TGTGCCAGCAGGGATGGACAGAACTATAATTCACCCCTCCACTTT. Its protein is CASRDGQNYNSPLHF.

There are many counts of this clonotype. This chain connects TRBV7-2 to TRBJ1-2; D possibly corresponds to TRBD1 (6 bases). The CDR3 loop spans 13 amino acids. Germline CDR1 and CDR2: SGHTA and FQGNSA. V lost 5 bases, J lost 6 bases, and 13 bases lay in between. The CDR3 DNA is TGTGCCAGCAGCCCACAGGGTATAGATGGCTACACCTTC. Translated, it gives CASSPQGIDGYTF.

The genes are TRBV3-1 and TRBJ2-1, with D uncertain. CDR3 length: 17 amino acids. With 0 bases removed from V and 0 bases from J, the gap between germline ends came to 12 bases. Germline V gene data show CDR1 as LGHDT and CDR2 as YNNKEL (reference sequence). The chain's CDR3 is CASSQDLTTSSYNEQFF. The CDR3 DNA follows: TGTGCCAGCAGCCAAGATCTAACTACGAGCTCCTACAATGAGCAGTTCTTC.

This sequence joins TRBV4-1 and TRBJ2-3, with D hard to call. Germline assignment: CDR1 MGHRA and CDR2 YSYEKL. This CDR3 has 16 amino acids. V dropped 3 bases and J dropped 0 bases, with 13 bases sitting between them. The DNA of the CDR3 is TGCGCCAGCAGCCAGAGCCCGGGCATTAGCACAGATACGCAGTATTTT. Its protein product is CASSQSPGISTDTQYF.

This chain links TRBV9 with TRBJ2-1, with 12 positions matching TRBD2. The J call may be faulty, since TRBJ2-7 better matches the DNA end. Germline CDR1 SGDLS, CDR2 YYNGEE. This CDR3 is 20 amino acids long. CDR3 sequence reads: CASSLRGGSGTSGSYNEQYF. The CDR3 DNA is TGTGCCAGCAGCCTAAGGGGGGGGTCCGGGACTAGCGGGTCTTACAATGAGCAGTACTTC.

The chain couples TRBV21-1 to TRBJ2-1; the table's D call, TRBD1, was not checked against the DNA. TRBV21-1 is a documented pseudogene. The CDR3 consists of 13 residues. The CDR3 sequence: CVSGDRCDNEQFF. In DNA, the CDR3 is TGTGTCAGCGGGGACAGGTGCGACAATGAGCAGTTCTTC.

Turning to this clonotype: Sequence at one end of the junction differs from germline and may be a read error. V gene TRBV7-9 combines with J gene TRBJ1-6; possible D gene TRBD1, 5 bases. The germline CDR1 and CDR2 sequences are SEHNR and FQNEAQ (reference sequence). This CDR3 spans 12 amino acids. The CDR3 spells CASSPGGSPPHF. The CDR3 DNA follows: TGTGCCAGCAGCCCTGGGGGTTCACCCCCCCACTTT.

With regard to this clonotype: Germline and junction disagree at one end, which may indicate a read error. The V and J genes are TRBV7-9 and TRBJ1-2, with 9 positions matching TRBD1. The CDR3 runs 15 residues. Germline loops: CDR1 SEHNR, CDR2 FQNEAQ (reference sequence). The CDR3 bases are TGTGCCAGCAGCACAGGGACAGGGTTGAACTATGGCCACACCTTC. Translating it yields CASSTGTGLNYGHTF. The full variable domain, completed using reference TRBV7-9 and TRBJ1-2, is DTGVSQNPRHKITKRGQNVTFRCDPISEHNRLYWYRQTLGQGPEFLTYFQNEAQLEKSRLLSDRFSAERPKGSFSTLEIQRTEQGDSAMYLCASSTGTGLNYGHTFGSGTRLTVV.

This clonotype appeared a few times. CDR3 bases: TGTGCCAGCAGCCCAAGGTCAGGCTCCTACGAGCAGTACTTC. Protein product: CASSPRSGSYEQYF. The chain couples TRBV7-6 to TRBJ2-7; D is undetermined. The V gene lost 5 bases and the J gene lost 0 bases, with 11 bases spanning the gap. Per the germline V gene, CDR1 is SGHVS and CDR2 is FNYEAQ. CDR3 size: 14 residues.

The sample holds a few counts of this clonotype. This chain uses TRBV29-1 with TRBJ2-1, with TRBD2 matching 7 bases. V shed 6 bases and J 0 bases; nucleotides not matched to a gene: 5. There are 14 residues in the CDR3. CDR1 is SQVTM and CDR2 is ANQGSEA in the germline V gene. CDR3 region: CSVYRDYSYNEQFF. For the CDR3, the DNA is TGCAGCGTGTACCGGGACTACTCCTACAATGAGCAGTTCTTC.

The gene calls are TRBV29-1 and TRBJ2-1, with 10 bases that match TRBD2. The CDR3 totals 16 residues. After removal of 3 bases from V and 1 base from J, the junction contained 6 bases not matched to a gene. Germline loops: CDR1 SQVTM, CDR2 ANQGSEA. CDR3 region: CSVESGRADSYNEQFF. The CDR3 DNA follows: TGCAGCGTTGAGAGCGGGAGGGCCGATTCCTACAATGAGCAGTTCTTC.

This clonotype occurred a few times. This chain uses TRBV5-1 with TRBJ2-1; 10 positions match TRBD2. With 0 bases clipped from V and 7 bases from J, the junction kept 4 bases outside the gene matches. There are 15 residues in the CDR3. Germline CDR1 is SGHRS and CDR2 is YFSETQ. The CDR3 region is CASSLVSGGLNEQFF. The CDR3 DNA sequence: TGCGCCAGCAGCTTGGTTAGCGGGGGGTTAAATGAGCAGTTCTTC.